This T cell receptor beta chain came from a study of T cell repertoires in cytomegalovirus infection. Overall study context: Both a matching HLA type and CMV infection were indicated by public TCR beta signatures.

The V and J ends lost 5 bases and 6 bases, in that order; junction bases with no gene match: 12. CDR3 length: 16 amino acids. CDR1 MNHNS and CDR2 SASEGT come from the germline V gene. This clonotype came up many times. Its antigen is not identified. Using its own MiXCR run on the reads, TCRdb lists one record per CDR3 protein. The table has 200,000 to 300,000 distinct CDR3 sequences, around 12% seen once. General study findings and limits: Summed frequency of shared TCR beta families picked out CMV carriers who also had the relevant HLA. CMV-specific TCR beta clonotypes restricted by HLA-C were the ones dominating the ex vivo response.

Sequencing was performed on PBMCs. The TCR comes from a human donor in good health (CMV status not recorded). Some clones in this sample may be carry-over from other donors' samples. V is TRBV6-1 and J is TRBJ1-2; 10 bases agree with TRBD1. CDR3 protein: CASSYGTGQGSHGYTF. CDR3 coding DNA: TGTGCCAGCAGTTACGGAACGGGACAGGGGAGCCATGGCTACACCTTC.